This record looks at one T cell receptor (beta chain) sequence and its context. These data are taken from a study of blood T cell repertoires in COVID-19. Study details: The study drew acute and convalescent COVID-19 samples from the United States, Italy and Spain. Sources were T cells, B-cell-depleted T cells, or PBMCs; the material itself was cDNA or gDNA.

In the authors' workflow: Counts of nucleated cells, estimated from reference gene primer amplification, were obtained. Assay used: immunoSEQ multiplex PCR; TCRdb lists only in-frame clones, some missing. Clone size and the V and J calls come from that table; the DNA yielded D and trimming. The sample yields about 250,000 clones, around 80% seen once. V trimming: 4 bases; J trimming: 2 bases; junction bases outside the gene matches: 15. Germline V gene lookup returns CDR1 SGDLS and CDR2 YYNGEE. The CDR3 is 20 amino acids. This clonotype was sampled from a man aged 80 or over with acute or convalescent COVID-19. Sequencing input: peripheral blood. The chain couples TRBV9 to TRBJ2-3, with 14 bases identical to TRBD2. This CDR3 reads CASSFGSGTSGGPNTDTQYF. The CDR3 region has the DNA TGTGCCAGCAGCTTCGGCTCCGGGACTAGCGGGGGCCCAAACACAGATACGCAGTATTTT.